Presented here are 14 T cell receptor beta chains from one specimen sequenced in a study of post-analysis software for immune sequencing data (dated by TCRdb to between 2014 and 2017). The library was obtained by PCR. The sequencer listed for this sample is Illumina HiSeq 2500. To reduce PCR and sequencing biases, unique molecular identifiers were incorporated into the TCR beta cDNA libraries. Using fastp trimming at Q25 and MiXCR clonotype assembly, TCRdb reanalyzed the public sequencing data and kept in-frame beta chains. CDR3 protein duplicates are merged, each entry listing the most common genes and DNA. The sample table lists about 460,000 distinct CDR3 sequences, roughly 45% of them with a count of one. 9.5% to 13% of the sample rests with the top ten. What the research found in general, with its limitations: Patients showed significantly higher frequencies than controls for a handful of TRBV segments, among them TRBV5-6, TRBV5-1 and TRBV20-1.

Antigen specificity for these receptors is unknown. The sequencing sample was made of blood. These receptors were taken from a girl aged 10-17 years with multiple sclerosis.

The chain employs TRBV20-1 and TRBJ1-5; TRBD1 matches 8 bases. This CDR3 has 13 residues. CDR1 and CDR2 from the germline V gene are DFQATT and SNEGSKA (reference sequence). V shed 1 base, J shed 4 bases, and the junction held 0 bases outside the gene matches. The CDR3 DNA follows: TGCAGTGCTAGAGGGACAGGGAATCAGCCCCAGCATTTT. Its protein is CSARGTGNQPQHF.

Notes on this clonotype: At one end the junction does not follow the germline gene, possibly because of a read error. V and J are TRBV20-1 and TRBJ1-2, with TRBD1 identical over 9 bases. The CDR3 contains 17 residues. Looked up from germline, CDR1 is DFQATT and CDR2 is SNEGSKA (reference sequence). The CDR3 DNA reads TGCAGTGCCCCCCAACCTATACACAGGGGGCTAGGCTATGGCTACATCTTC. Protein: CSAPQPIHRGLGYGYIF.

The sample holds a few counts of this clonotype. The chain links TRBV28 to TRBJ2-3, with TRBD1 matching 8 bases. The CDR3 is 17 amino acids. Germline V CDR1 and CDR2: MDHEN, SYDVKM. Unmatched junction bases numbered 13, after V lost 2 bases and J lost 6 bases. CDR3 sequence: CASSLSVDMGDRDTQYF. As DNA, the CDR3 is TGTGCCAGCAGTTTAAGTGTCGACATGGGGGACAGGGATACGCAGTATTTT.

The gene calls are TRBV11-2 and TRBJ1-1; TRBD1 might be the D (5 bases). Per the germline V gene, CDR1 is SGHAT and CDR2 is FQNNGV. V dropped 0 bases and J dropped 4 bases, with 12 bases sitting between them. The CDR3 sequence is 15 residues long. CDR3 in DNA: TGTGCCAGCAGCTTAGAGGCCGGGGCCGGCACTGAAGCTTTCTTT. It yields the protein CASSLEAGAGTEAFF.

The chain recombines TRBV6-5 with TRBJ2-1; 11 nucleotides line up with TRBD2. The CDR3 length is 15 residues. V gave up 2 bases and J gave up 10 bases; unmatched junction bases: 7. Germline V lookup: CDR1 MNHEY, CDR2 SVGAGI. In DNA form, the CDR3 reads TGTGCCAGCAGTTACGCCGGGACTAGCGGATGGGAGCAGTTCTTC. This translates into CASSYAGTSGWEQFF.

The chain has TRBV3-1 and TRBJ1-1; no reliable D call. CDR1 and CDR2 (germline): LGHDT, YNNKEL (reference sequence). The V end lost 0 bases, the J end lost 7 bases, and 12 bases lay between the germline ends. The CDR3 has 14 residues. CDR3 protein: CASSQDLAGSEAFF. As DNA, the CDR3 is TGTGCCAGCAGCCAAGATTTAGCGGGCAGTGAAGCTTTCTTT.

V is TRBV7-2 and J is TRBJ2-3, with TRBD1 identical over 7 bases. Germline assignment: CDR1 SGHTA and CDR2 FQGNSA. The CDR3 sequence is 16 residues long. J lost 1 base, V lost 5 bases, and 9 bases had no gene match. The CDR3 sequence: CASSTRQGTGTDTQYF. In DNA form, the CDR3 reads TGTGCCAGCAGCACACGACAGGGCACAGGCACAGATACGCAGTATTTT.

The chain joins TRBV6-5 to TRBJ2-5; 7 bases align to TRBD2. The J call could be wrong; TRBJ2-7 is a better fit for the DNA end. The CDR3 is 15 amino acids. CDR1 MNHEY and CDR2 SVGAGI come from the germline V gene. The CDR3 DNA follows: TGTGCCAGCAGTTTGCAGGGAGGGTTCGGCTACGAGCAGTACTTC. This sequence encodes CASSLQGGFGYEQYF.

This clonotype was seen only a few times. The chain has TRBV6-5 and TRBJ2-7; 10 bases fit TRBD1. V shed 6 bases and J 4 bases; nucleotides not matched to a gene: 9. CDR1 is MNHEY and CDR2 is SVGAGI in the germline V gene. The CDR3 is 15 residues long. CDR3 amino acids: CASSDRGPQPYEQYF. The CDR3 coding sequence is TGTGCCAGCAGCGACAGGGGGCCTCAACCTTACGAGCAGTACTTC.

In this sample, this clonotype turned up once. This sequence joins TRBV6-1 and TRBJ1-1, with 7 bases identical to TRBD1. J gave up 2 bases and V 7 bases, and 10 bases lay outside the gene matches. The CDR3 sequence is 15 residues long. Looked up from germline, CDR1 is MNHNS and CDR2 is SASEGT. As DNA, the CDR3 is TGTGCCAGCAACGAGAGAAGACAGGGTAACACTGAAGCTTTCTTT. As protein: CASNERRQGNTEAFF.

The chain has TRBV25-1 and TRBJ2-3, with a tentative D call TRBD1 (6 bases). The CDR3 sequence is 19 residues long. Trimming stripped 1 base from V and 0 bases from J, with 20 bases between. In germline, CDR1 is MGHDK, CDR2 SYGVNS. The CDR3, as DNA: TGTGCCAGCAGTGAATGGGAAGGTGTGGGGGCCGGGAGCACAGATACGCAGTATTTT. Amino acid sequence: CASSEWEGVGAGSTDTQYF.

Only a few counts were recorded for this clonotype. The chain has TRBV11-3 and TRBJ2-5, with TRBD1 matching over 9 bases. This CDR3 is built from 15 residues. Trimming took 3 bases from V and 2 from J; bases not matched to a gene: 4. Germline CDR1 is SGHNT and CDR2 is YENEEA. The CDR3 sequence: CASSFRGQGQETQYF. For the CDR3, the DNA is TGTGCCAGCAGCTTTAGAGGACAGGGGCAAGAGACCCAGTACTTC. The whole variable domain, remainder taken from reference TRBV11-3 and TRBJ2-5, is EAGVVQSPRYKIIEKKQPVAFWCNPISGHNTLYWYLQNLGQGPELLIRYENEEAVDDSQLPKDRFSAERLKGVDSTLKIQPAELGDSAVYLCASSFRGQGQETQYFGPGTRLLVL.

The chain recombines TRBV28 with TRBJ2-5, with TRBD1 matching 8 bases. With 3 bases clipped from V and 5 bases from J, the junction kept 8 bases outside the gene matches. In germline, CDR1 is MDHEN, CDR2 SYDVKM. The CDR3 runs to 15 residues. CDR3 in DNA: TGTGCCAGCAGTTTTTCGGTCAGGGGGCGGGAGACCCAGTACTTC. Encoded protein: CASSFSVRGRETQYF.

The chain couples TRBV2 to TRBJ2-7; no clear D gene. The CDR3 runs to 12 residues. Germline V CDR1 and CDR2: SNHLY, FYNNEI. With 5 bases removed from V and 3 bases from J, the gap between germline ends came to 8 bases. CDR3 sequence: CASSRRFYEQYF. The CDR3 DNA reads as TGTGCCAGCAGTCGCCGATTCTACGAGCAGTACTTC. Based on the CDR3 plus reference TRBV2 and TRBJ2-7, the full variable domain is EPEVTQTPSHQVTQMGQEVILRCVPISNHLYFYWYRQILGQKVEFLVSFYNNEISEKSEIFDDQFSVERPDGSNFTLKIRSTKLEDSAMYFCASSRRFYEQYFGPGTRLTVT.